These 5 T cell receptor beta chains were sequenced from one sample in a study of T cell responses to AZD1222 COVID-19 vaccine. Sequencing used immunoSEQ multiplex PCR; TCRdb keeps in-frame clones, though not all of them. The table has 150,000 to 180,000 clones, 86% seen once; the top ten hold 5.5% to 6%. Sequencing used peripheral blood, obtained on day 0 of MenACWY control vaccination. The receptors were gathered from an adult in good health.

The V call is TRBV3-1 (or the pseudogene TRBV3-2), the J call TRBJ1-5; 9 nucleotides line up with TRBD1. Per the germline V gene, CDR1 is LGHDT and CDR2 is YNNKEL (reference sequence). The CDR3 length is 17 residues. The ends lost 4 bases at V and 1 base at J; junction bases unmatched: 8. CDR3 region: CASSPAGTGMSNQPQHF. In DNA, the CDR3 is TGTGCCAGCAGCCCAGCCGGGACAGGGATGAGCAATCAGCCCCAGCATTTT.

This clone showed up just a few times. The chain combines TRBV7-2 with TRBJ1-2; 7 nucleotides align to TRBD1. V trimming: 7 bases; J trimming: 2 bases; junction bases outside the gene matches: 13. This CDR3 is built from 16 residues. Per germline, CDR1 SGHTA and CDR2 FQGNSA. The CDR3 protein is CASTQGGPSKNYGYTF. CDR3 DNA: TGTGCCAGCACCCAGGGGGGTCCTTCCAAGAACTATGGCTACACCTTC.

This chain uses TRBV19 with TRBJ1-2, with 8 bases fitting TRBD1. Per germline, CDR1 LNHDA and CDR2 SQIVND (reference sequence). V lost 6 bases, J lost 1 base, and 10 bases stayed unmatched. CDR3 length equals 16 residues. The CDR3 nucleotides read TGTGCCAGTAGGAAAACGGGGACAGGAGTTAACTATGGCTACACCTTC. Protein product: CASRKTGTGVNYGYTF.

This rearrangement joins TRBV27 to TRBJ2-7; the match to TRBD1 covers 8 bases. CDR3 length: 14 amino acids. Germline CDR1 reads MNHEY; CDR2 reads SMNVEV (reference sequence). J lost 5 bases, V lost 5 bases, and 8 bases had no gene match. CDR3 sequence: CASSIIDRGNEQYV. Here the CDR3 DNA reads TGTGCCAGCAGTATAATCGACAGGGGAAACGAGCAGTACGTC.

V gene TRBV7-2 combines with J gene TRBJ2-3, with unresolved D. This CDR3 spans 13 amino acids. Germline-derived CDR1 and CDR2 are SGHTA and FQGNSA. V was clipped by 5 bases and J by 1 base, with 7 bases between them. The DNA of the CDR3 is TGTGCCAGCAGCCCTTCGGGCACAGATACGCAGTATTTT. Its protein is CASSPSGTDTQYF.